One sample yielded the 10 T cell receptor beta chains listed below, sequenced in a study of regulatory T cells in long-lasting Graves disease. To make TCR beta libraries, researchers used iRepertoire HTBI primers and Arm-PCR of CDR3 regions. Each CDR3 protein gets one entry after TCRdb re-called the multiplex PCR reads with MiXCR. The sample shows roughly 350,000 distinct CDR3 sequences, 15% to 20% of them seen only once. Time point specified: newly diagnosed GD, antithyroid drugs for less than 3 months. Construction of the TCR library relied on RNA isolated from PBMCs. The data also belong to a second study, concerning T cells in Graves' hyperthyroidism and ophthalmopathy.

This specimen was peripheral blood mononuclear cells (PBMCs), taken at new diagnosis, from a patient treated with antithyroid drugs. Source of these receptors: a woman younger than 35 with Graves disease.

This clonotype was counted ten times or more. The CDR3 DNA follows: TGTGCCAGCAGCTCGGGACTAGCGGGGCCCGGGGAGCTGTTTTTT. As protein: CASSSGLAGPGELFF. The gene calls are TRBV11-2 and TRBJ2-2; 13 bases fit TRBD2. Germline V CDR1 and CDR2: SGHAT, FQNNGV. This CDR3 has 15 residues. The V and J ends lost 4 bases and 6 bases, in that order; junction bases with no gene match: 2. Looking up the rest from reference TRBV11-2 and TRBJ2-2 gives the full variable domain: EAGVAQSPRYKIIEKRQSVAFWCNPISGHATLYWYQQILGQGPKLLIQFQNNGVVDDSQLPKDRFSAERLKGVDSTLKIQPAKLEDSAVYLCASSSGLAGPGELFFGEGSRLTVL.

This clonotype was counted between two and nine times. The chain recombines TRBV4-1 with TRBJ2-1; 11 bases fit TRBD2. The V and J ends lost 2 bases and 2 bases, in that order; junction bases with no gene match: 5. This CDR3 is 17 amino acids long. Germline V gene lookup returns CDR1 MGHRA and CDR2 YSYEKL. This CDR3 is CASSQLIAGGTYNEQFF. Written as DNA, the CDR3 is TGCGCCAGCAGCCAACTTATAGCGGGGGGGACCTACAATGAGCAGTTCTTC.

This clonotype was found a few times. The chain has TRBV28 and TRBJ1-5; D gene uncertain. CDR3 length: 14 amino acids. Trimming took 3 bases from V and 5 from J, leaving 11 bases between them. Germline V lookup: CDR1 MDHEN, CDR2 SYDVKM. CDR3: CASSFPELDQPQHF. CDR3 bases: TGTGCCAGCAGTTTCCCCGAGTTAGATCAGCCCCAGCATTTT.

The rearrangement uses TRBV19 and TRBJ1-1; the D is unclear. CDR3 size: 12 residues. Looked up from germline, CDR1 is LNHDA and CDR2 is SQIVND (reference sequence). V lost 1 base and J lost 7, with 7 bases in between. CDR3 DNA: TGTGCCAGTAGTATAGGGGTCGGTGAAGCTTTCTTT. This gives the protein CASSIGVGEAFF.

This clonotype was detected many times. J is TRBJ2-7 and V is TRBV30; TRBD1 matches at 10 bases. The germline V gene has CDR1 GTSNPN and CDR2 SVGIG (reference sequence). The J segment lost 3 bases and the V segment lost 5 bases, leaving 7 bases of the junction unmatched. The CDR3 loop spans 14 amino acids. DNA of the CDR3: TGTGCCTGGGGTACCGGGACAGGGGTCTACGAGCAGTACTTC. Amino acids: CAWGTGTGVYEQYF.

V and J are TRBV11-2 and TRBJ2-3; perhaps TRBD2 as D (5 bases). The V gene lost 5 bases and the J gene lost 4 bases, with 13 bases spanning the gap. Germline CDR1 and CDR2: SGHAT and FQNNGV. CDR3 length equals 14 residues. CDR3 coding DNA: TGTGCCAGCAGCCGAAGGGCGGGCGCAGATACGCAGTATTTT. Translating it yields CASSRRAGADTQYF.

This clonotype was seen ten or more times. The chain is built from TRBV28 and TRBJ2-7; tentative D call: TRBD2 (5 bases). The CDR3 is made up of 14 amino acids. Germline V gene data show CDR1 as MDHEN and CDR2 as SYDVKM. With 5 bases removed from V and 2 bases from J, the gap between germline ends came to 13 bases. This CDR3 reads CASSPRGSTYEQYF. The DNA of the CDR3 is TGTGCCAGCAGTCCCCGGGGTTCAACCTACGAGCAGTACTTC.

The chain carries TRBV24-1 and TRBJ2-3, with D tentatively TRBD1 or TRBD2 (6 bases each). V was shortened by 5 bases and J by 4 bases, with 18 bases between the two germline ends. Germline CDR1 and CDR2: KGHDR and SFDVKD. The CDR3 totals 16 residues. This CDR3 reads CATSGGSGAIADTQYF. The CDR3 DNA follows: TGTGCCACCAGTGGGGGTTCGGGGGCGATCGCAGATACGCAGTATTTT.

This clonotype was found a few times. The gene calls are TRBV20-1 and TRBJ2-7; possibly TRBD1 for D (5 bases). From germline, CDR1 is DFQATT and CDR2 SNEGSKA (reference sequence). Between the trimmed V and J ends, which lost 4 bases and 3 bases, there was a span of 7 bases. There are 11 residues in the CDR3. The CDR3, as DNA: TGCAGTGCTAAGGACAACTACGAGCAGTACTTC. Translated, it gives CSAKDNYEQYF.

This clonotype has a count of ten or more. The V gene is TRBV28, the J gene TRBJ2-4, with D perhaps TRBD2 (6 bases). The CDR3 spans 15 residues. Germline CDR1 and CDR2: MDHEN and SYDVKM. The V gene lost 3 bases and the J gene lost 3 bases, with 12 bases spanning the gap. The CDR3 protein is CASSFGGRDKNIQYF. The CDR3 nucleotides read TGTGCCAGCAGTTTCGGGGGAAGGGACAAAAACATTCAGTACTTC.